The TCR beta chain described here comes from a study of T-cell reconstitution after alpha-beta-depleted transplantation in children listed by TCRdb under 2016. Study-wide context: Using TCR repertoire profiling, the study followed T-cell immune reconstitution in a quantitative way in children after TCRalphabeta/CD19-depleted allogeneic hematopoietic cell transplantation. The paper's findings and limits, for the study overall: In some patients, high TCRbeta diversity at day 60 was attributed to recipient T cells and intrathymic progenitors that had survived conditioning. The apparently early recovery of alphabetaT-cell counts about two months after transplant reportedly depended on only several hundred rapidly expanded clones that came from non-depleted graft cells. The frequencies of hyperexpanded clones fell over the following months, and after one year, T-cell counts and TCRbeta diversity were mostly attributed to newly produced T cells.

Library construction relied on PCR. These reads were obtained on an Illumina HiSeq 2500. TCR libraries were prepared with molecular barcoding, using unique molecular identifiers to normalize TCRbeta repertoire quantification. TCRdb's own reprocessing of the public reads used fastp at Q25 and MiXCR and kept productive beta chains. A single entry per CDR3 protein holds the most common genes and DNA from its merged rows. The sample data list hundreds of thousands of distinct CDR3 sequences, and roughly 7.8% of these were observed just once. The top ten hold 9.1% of the sample. The meaning of the sample's treatment or condition label: allogeneic hematopoietic cell transplantation with graft depleted of TCRalphabeta T cells and CD19 B cells. TCRalphabeta/CD19-depleted allogeneic hematopoietic cell grafts were given to the transplant recipients, all of whom were children. This clonotype has a count of ten or more. It has no known antigen specificity. There are no base qualities to consult, and no much larger clone falls within one base.

V is clipped by 7 bases and J by 6 bases, and the sequence between their germline boundaries is 19 bases long. From cysteine to phenylalanine, the CDR3 is 15 amino acids long. CDR3 DNA only is kept here, 45 bases in frame from base 1. Per the germline V gene, MDHEN is the CDR1 and SYDVKM is the CDR2. Specimen: peripheral blood, collected 360 days after TCRalphabeta/CD19-depleted stem cell transplant. The rearrangement joined TRBV28 to TRBJ1-5, and possibly TRBD1, on 5 matching bases. The origin of this receptor is a female patient younger than 10 who had a stem cell transplant for Fanconi anemia, so the T cells may come from the graft donor. The bases are TGTGCCAGCACCCAGTGGGACCGGGGCGGTCAGCCCCAGCATTTT. This is translated as CASTQWDRGGQPQHF.